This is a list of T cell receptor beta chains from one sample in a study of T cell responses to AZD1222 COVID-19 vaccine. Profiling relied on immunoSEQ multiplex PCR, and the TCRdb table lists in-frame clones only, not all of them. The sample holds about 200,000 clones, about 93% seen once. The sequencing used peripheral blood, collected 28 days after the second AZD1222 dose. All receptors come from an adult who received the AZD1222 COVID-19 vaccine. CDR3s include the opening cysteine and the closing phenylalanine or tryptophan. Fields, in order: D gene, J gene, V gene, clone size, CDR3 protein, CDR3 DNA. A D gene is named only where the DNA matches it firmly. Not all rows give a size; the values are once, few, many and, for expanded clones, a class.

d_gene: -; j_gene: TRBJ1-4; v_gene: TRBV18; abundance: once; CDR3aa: CASSPNRSEKLFF; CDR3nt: TGTGCCAGCTCACCGAACAGGTCTGAAAAACTGTTTTTT
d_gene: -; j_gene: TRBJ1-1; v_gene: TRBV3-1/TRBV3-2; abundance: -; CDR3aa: CASSQVPKSEAFF; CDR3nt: TGTGCCAGCAGCCAAGTACCCAAGAGTGAAGCTTTCTTT
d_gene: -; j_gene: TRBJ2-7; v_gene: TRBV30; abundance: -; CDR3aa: CAWSSVYEQYF; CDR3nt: TGTGCCTGGAGTAGCGTCTACGAGCAGTACTTC
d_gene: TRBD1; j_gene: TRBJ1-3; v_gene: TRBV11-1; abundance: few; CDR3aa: CASSPGTGTDTIYF; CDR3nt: TGTGCCAGCAGCCCCGGGACAGGGACGGACACCATATATTTT
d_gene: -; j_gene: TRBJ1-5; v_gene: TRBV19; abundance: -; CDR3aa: CASSPDGSNQPQHF; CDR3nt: TGTGCCAGTTCCCCGGACGGTAGCAATCAGCCCCAGCATTTT
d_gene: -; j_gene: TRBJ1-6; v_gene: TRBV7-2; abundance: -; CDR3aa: CASSFLSVSPLHF; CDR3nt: TGTGCCAGCAGCTTTTTATCCGTTTCACCCCTCCACTTT
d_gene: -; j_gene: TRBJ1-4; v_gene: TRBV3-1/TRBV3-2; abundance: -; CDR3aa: CASSQVGRHNEKLFF; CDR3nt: TGTGCCAGCAGCCAAGTAGGACGGCATAATGAAAAACTGTTTTTT
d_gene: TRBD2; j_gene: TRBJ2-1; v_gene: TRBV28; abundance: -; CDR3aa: CASSRSGGRSYNEQFF; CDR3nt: TGTGCCAGCAGCCGTAGCGGGGGACGATCCTACAATGAGCAGTTCTTC
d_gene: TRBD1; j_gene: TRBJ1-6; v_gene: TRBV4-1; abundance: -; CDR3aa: CASSSISPGQGGSPLHF; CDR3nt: TGCGCCAGCAGCTCCATTTCTCCGGGACAGGGAGGATCACCCCTCCACTTT
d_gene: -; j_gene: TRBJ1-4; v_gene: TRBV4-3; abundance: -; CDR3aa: CASSQDFPREGKLFF; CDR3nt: TGCGCCAGCAGCCAAGATTTTCCCAGGGAGGGAAAACTGTTTTTT
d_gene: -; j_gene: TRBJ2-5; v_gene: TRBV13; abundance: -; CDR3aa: CASSFRGQETQYF; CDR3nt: TGTGCCAGCAGCTTCAGGGGCCAAGAGACCCAGTACTTC
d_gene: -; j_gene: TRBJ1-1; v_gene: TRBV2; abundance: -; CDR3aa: CASSEAAVGPTEAFF; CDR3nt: TGTGCCAGCAGTGAAGCGGCGGTGGGGCCCACTGAAGCTTTCTTT
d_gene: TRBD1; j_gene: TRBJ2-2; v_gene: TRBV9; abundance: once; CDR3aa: CASSPRQGSAGELFF; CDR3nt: TGTGCCAGCAGCCCTCGACAGGGCTCTGCCGGGGAGCTGTTTTTT
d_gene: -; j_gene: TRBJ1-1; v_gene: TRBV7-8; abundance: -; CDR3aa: CAWGAGDTEAFF; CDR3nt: TGTGCCTGGGGCGCCGGGGACACTGAAGCTTTCTTT
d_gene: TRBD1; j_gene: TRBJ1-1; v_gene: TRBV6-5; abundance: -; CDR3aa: CASRDRDTEAFF; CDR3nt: TGTGCCAGCAGGGACAGGGACACTGAAGCTTTCTTT
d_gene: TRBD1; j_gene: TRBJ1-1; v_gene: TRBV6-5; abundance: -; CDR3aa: CASSYVVQDRGRAFF; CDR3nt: TGTGCCAGCAGTTACGTAGTGCAGGACAGGGGAAGAGCTTTCTTT
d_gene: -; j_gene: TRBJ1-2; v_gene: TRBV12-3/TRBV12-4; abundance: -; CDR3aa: CASSFQGNYGYTF; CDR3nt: TGTGCCAGCAGTTTCCAGGGAAACTATGGCTACACCTTC